A single sample is the source of the 23 T cell receptor beta chains below, sequenced in a study of T cells expressing NK-cell markers. TCRdb reprocessed the 5' RACE reads and keeps a single row for each CDR3 protein, giving no DNA. The data show around 700 distinct CDR3 sequences, and the top ten clones hold approximately 94%. The source material was blood T cells: a sorted CD56 or NKG2C T cell subset, CD4+ or CD8+ T cells, or bulk PBMC T cells (not recorded which). Receptors originate from a woman between 18 and 29 years old in good health.

The rearrangement links TRBV7-2 to TRBJ1-2; TCRdb's D call of TRBD1 is untestable without DNA. Germline-derived CDR1 and CDR2 are SGHTA and FQGNSA. The CDR3 contains 17 residues. The chain's CDR3 is CASSPRWLGGASKGYTF.

V usage is TRBV4-3 and J usage is TRBJ2-7; TCRdb indicates TRBD1, and absent DNA this call remains unverified. Germline lookup yields CDR1 LGHNA and CDR2 YSLEER. This CDR3 is 12 amino acids long. CDR3 loop: CASSQEGDEQYF.

The J gene is TRBJ1-1, the V gene TRBV12-3 or TRBV12-4; absent DNA, TCRdb's TRBD1 call cannot be checked. This CDR3 is 17 amino acids long. CDR3 sequence reads: CASSFPGTGPMNTEAFF.

The chain recombines TRBV12-3 or TRBV12-4 with TRBJ2-2; TCRdb's assignment of TRBD1 cannot be checked, as there is no DNA. The CDR3 is made up of 13 amino acids. The CDR3 sequence: CASSFLGAGELFF.

The chain employs TRBV7-8 and TRBJ1-6; the D call from TCRdb, TRBD1, cannot be confirmed without DNA. This CDR3 has 18 amino acids. Germline CDR1 reads SGHVS; CDR2 reads FQNEAQ. The CDR3 sequence is CASSSPPTGAFIRSPLHF.

The chain employs TRBV6-2 or TRBV6-3 and TRBJ2-7; TCRdb designates TRBD2, a call that cannot be tested without DNA. This CDR3 is 20 amino acids long. Germline V gene lookup returns CDR1 MNHEY and CDR2 SVGEGT. Here the CDR3 reads CASSYRVPGLARPYSYEQYF.

The chain couples TRBV7-9 to TRBJ2-7; TCRdb indicates TRBD1, and absent DNA this call remains unverified. This CDR3 has 16 residues. Germline CDR1 SEHNR, CDR2 FQNEAQ (reference sequence). The CDR3 region is CASSDRDRAISYEQYF.

The chain has TRBV27 and TRBJ1-1; TCRdb's D call of TRBD1 is untestable without DNA. This CDR3 comprises 15 residues. Germline assignment: CDR1 MNHEY and CDR2 SMNVEV (reference sequence). The chain's CDR3 is CASRPYRGRGAEAFF.

This chain links TRBV29-1 with TRBJ2-1; TCRdb returns TRBD1, unconfirmable since there is no DNA. In germline, CDR1 is SQVTM, CDR2 ANQGSEA. This CDR3 spans 14 amino acids. Here the CDR3 reads CSVGRGDRDNEQFF.

The chain is built from TRBV27 and TRBJ2-5; TCRdb lists TRBD1, though no DNA is available to test this call. Germline-derived CDR1 and CDR2 are MNHEY and SMNVEV (reference sequence). The CDR3 contains 18 residues. This CDR3 is CASSPPDRGPEVRETQYF.

The chain has TRBV7-9 and TRBJ2-7; TCRdb returns TRBD1, unconfirmable since there is no DNA. The germline CDR1 and CDR2 sequences are SEHNR and FQNEAQ (reference sequence). The CDR3 is 17 residues long. The CDR3 loop is CASSSPWGQPSSYEQYF.

V and J are TRBV20-1 and TRBJ2-1; the TRBD2 assignment by TCRdb is unverifiable without DNA. Germline V CDR1 and CDR2: DFQATT, SNEGSKA (reference sequence). This CDR3 has 16 amino acids. The CDR3 protein is CSARDPSGWSYNEQFF.

V is TRBV6-5 and J is TRBJ2-2; checking the TCRdb D call of TRBD1 is not possible without DNA. The CDR3 sequence is 15 residues long. The germline gives CDR1 MNHEY, CDR2 SVGAGI. The CDR3 reads CASSYTTGYPGELFF.

J is TRBJ1-4 and V is TRBV5-1; absent DNA, TCRdb's TRBD1 call cannot be checked. CDR1 is SGHRS, CDR2 YFSETQ, per germline. The CDR3 totals 16 residues. This CDR3 reads CASSLPQGAPNEKLFF.

The rearrangement joins TRBV10-3 to TRBJ2-4. Per the germline V gene, CDR1 is ENHRY and CDR2 is SYGVKD. This CDR3 has 15 residues. CDR3: CAISVGRLAKNIQYF.

The chain is built from TRBV5-1 and TRBJ1-1. This CDR3 contains 14 residues. The germline CDR1 and CDR2 sequences are SGHRS and YFSETQ. This chain's CDR3 is CASSLSTRDTEAFF.

The chain has TRBV12-3 or TRBV12-4 and TRBJ2-1; the TCRdb D gene call, TRBD2, has no DNA to confirm it. This CDR3 is built from 13 residues. The CDR3 is CASSSEAYNEQFF.

This chain uses TRBV5-1 with TRBJ2-3; lacking DNA, the TRBD2 call made by TCRdb goes unchecked. This CDR3 is built from 16 residues. Looked up from germline, CDR1 is SGHRS and CDR2 is YFSETQ. The CDR3 reads CASSSDERDSTDTQYF.

The chain links TRBV19 to TRBJ1-1; without DNA, the TCRdb call of TRBD1 cannot be checked. Per germline, CDR1 LNHDA and CDR2 SQIVND (reference sequence). There are 14 residues in the CDR3. The CDR3 loop is CASSMLPRGPEAFF.

Frequency places this clonotype as large. The V gene is TRBV14, the J gene TRBJ2-7. CDR1 and CDR2 (germline): SGHDN, FVKESK. CDR3 length: 13 residues. This CDR3 reads CASSQKRSYEQYF.

The chain carries TRBV20-1 and TRBJ2-5. Germline V gives CDR1 DFQATT, CDR2 SNEGSKA (reference sequence). The CDR3 is 12 amino acids. CDR3 protein: CSASHYGETQYF.

The J gene is TRBJ2-3, the V gene TRBV27; the TRBD1 assignment by TCRdb is unverifiable without DNA. Germline V gene lookup returns CDR1 MNHEY and CDR2 SMNVEV (reference sequence). The CDR3 totals 18 residues. The CDR3 loop is CASSRNVFGGGNTDTQYF.

The chain couples TRBV7-9 to TRBJ2-7. This CDR3 contains 14 residues. Germline values: CDR1 SEHNR, CDR2 FQNEAQ (reference sequence). The CDR3 spells CASTTAILEYEQYF.